A single sample is the source of the 17 T cell receptor beta chains below, sequenced in a study of blood T cell repertoires in COVID-19. TCRdb's copy holds only in-frame clones and misses some; the assay was immunoSEQ multiplex PCR. Of approximately 240,000 clones in the sample, roughly 87% are singletons; the top ten hold roughly 12%. Sample: peripheral blood. These receptors were collected from a woman aged 18-29 years who had recovered from COVID-19.

The chain joins TRBV30 to TRBJ2-3; 12 bases fit TRBD2. CDR3 size: 17 residues. The V and J ends lost 4 bases and 1 base, in that order; junction bases with no gene match: 9. CDR1 is GTSNPN, CDR2 SVGIG, per germline (reference sequence). In nucleotides, the CDR3 is TGTGCCTGGATCGGACTAGCGGGGAGATCGGGCACAGATACGCAGTATTTT. Protein product: CAWIGLAGRSGTDTQYF.

This chain uses TRBV19 with TRBJ1-2; a possible D gene is TRBD1 (6 bases). The germline V and J ends were trimmed by 8 bases and 11 bases, with 18 bases remaining between them. The CDR3 extends over 12 amino acids. Germline CDR1 reads LNHDA; CDR2 reads SQIVND (reference sequence). The chain's CDR3 is CASSAGARGYTF. The DNA of the CDR3 is TGTGCCAGTTCGGCAGGGGCTCGTGGTTACACCTTC.

This rearrangement joins TRBV7-9 to TRBJ2-5, with D uncertain. The ends were cut back, 5 bases at V and 3 bases at J, with 13 bases in the middle. From germline, CDR1 is SEHNR and CDR2 FQNEAQ (reference sequence). This CDR3 spans 14 amino acids. Here the CDR3 reads CASSPRGLEETQYF. CDR3 in DNA: TGTGCCAGCAGCCCCAGAGGTCTAGAAGAGACCCAGTACTTC.

The chain uses TRBV2 and TRBJ2-3, with TRBD1 matching over 7 bases. Germline V gene sequence: CDR1 SNHLY, CDR2 FYNNEI. J lost 3 bases, V lost 7 bases, and 16 bases had no gene match. There are 17 residues in the CDR3. CDR3 sequence (DNA): TGTGCCAGCATATTCTCCGAGGGACAGAGAATTACAGATACGCAGTATTTT. Its translation is CASIFSEGQRITDTQYF.

This chain links TRBV30 with TRBJ1-1, with D unclear. Trimming left V 0 bases short and J 5 bases short, with 7 bases between. This CDR3 is 12 amino acids long. Germline V lookup: CDR1 GTSNPN, CDR2 SVGIG (reference sequence). The CDR3 nucleotides read TGTGCCTGGAGTGTTTACGGGACTGAAGCTTTCTTT. Translating gives CAWSVYGTEAFF.

This chain joins TRBV7-2 and TRBJ1-3; no reliable D call. Trimming shortened V by 5 bases and J by 1 base, and 12 bases separated the two germline ends. CDR1 and CDR2 from the germline V gene are SGHTA and FQGNSA. CDR3 size: 15 residues. In nucleotides, the CDR3 is TGTGCCAGCAGCCCCGCGTCTAGGTCTGGAAACACCATATATTTT. The encoded protein is CASSPASRSGNTIYF.

In the case of this clone: Sequence at one end of the junction differs from germline and may be a read error. J is TRBJ2-5 and V is TRBV6-5; D call uncertain. The CDR3 has 13 residues. The V gene's germline CDR1 is MNHEY and CDR2 SVGAGI. The CDR3 bases are TGTGCCAGCAGTCACTCGGTCGAGGAGACCCAGTACTTC. This sequence encodes CASSHSVEETQYF.

This rearrangement joins TRBV13 to TRBJ2-2, with D tentatively TRBD1 (5 bases). Trimming cost V 5 bases and J 6 bases, with 16 bases left between them. Per germline, CDR1 PRHDT and CDR2 FYEKMQ (reference sequence). The CDR3 loop spans 15 amino acids. In nucleotides, the CDR3 is TGTGCCAGCAGCCGACAGTCCTCGGTGGCCGGGGAGCTGTTTTTT. Translated: CASSRQSSVAGELFF.

CDR3 nucleotides: TGTGCCAGCAGTACCTTGGGAGCGGGGCCCTACAATGAGCAGTTCTTC. It specifies CASSTLGAGPYNEQFF. This sequence joins TRBV6-6 and TRBJ2-1, with 7 bases that match TRBD2. Germline CDR1 and CDR2: MNHNY and SVGAGI (reference sequence). Losses at the gene ends were 5 bases for V and 2 bases for J; bases not matched to a gene: 9. CDR3 length: 16 residues.

This chain links TRBV10-3 with TRBJ1-2; 7 bases fit TRBD1. This CDR3 is built from 16 residues. V lost 0 bases, J lost 0 bases, and 4 bases stayed unmatched. CDR1 ENHRY and CDR2 SYGVKD come from the germline V gene. In DNA, the CDR3 is TGTGCCATCAGTGAGTCCTCAGGGACAGCTAACTATGGCTACACCTTC. Protein product: CAISESSGTANYGYTF.

This sequence joins TRBV14 and TRBJ1-2; TRBD1 aligns across 7 bases. Trimming removed 2 bases from V and 8 bases from J; junction bases left unmatched: 8. The CDR3 has 14 residues. CDR1 and CDR2 from the germline V gene are SGHDN and FVKESK. CDR3 in DNA: TGTGCCAGCAGCCAACATTCAGGGGGTGACGGCTACACCTTC. Translation gives CASSQHSGGDGYTF.

This chain links TRBV30 with TRBJ2-1, with 14 bases lining up with TRBD2. With V trimmed by 1 base and J by 9 bases, 14 bases remained unmatched. This CDR3 spans 18 amino acids. CDR1 and CDR2 (germline): GTSNPN, SVGIG (reference sequence). The CDR3 protein is CAWSAGLAGVIPYFEQFF. In DNA, the CDR3 is TGTGCCTGGAGTGCGGGACTAGCGGGAGTCATCCCTTATTTTGAGCAGTTCTTC.

V is TRBV7-3 and J is TRBJ2-7, with D perhaps matching TRBD1 (6 bases). There are 14 residues in the CDR3. V was pared by 0 bases and J by 2 bases, with 8 bases between. Germline loops: CDR1 SGHTA, CDR2 FQGTGA. CDR3 DNA: TGTGCCAGCAGCTTAACAGGGGGAACCTACGAGCAGTACTTC. The encoded protein is CASSLTGGTYEQYF.

This clone was counted once. The CDR3: CASSPGTSGLNEQFF. The CDR3 DNA is TGCGCCAGCAGTCCTGGGACTAGCGGACTGAATGAGCAGTTCTTC. The V gene is TRBV4-3, the J gene TRBJ2-1, with 11 nucleotides matching TRBD2. The germline gives CDR1 LGHNA, CDR2 YSLEER. CDR3 length: 15 residues. V gave up 6 bases and J gave up 7 bases; unmatched junction bases: 8.

The chain joins TRBV5-1 to TRBJ2-1; 7 bases align to TRBD2. V gave up 5 bases and J gave up 0 bases; unmatched junction bases: 5. The CDR3 length is 15 residues. Germline V gene lookup returns CDR1 SGHRS and CDR2 YFSETQ. The CDR3 DNA reads as TGCGCCAGCAGACTAGCGACCCCCTCCTACAATGAGCAGTTCTTC. Translation gives CASRLATPSYNEQFF.

The chain couples TRBV27 to TRBJ1-1; 8 bases fit TRBD1. The V gene's germline CDR1 is MNHEY and CDR2 SMNVEV (reference sequence). With V trimmed by 6 bases and J by 0 bases, 9 bases remained unmatched. The length of the CDR3 is 16 residues. In DNA, the CDR3 is TGTGCCAGCAGACCAATTCTCAGGGGGCTGAACACTGAAGCTTTCTTT. This translates into CASRPILRGLNTEAFF.

V and J are TRBV29-1 and TRBJ1-2; D possibly corresponds to TRBD1 (5 bases). V lost 6 bases and J lost 2, with 10 bases in between. CDR3 length: 12 residues. Germline V gene sequence: CDR1 SQVTM, CDR2 ANQGSEA. The CDR3 loop is CSVVGANYGYTF. The CDR3 coding sequence is TGCAGCGTCGTAGGGGCCAACTATGGCTACACCTTC.